This T cell receptor (beta chain) was found in a study of T cells in Graves' hyperthyroidism and ophthalmopathy. Study-level information: Peripheral blood was obtained at initial diagnosis, preceding any treatment. Findings and caveats of the study: In the blood, most expanded thyroid clonotypes above 0.001 appeared as well. Ophthalmopathy was told apart from stable hyperthyroidism by a 13 V-J model.

There are a few counts of this clonotype. Its specificity is not known. TCR beta CDR3 region amplification was performed from RNA transcripts. A first-round RT-PCR of the TCR CDR3 used the HTBI primer set. TCRdb redid the calling of the multiplex PCR reads with MiXCR, one entry per CDR3 protein. In the table there are fewer than 600,000 distinct CDR3 sequences, 13% to 15% of which are singletons. The CDR3 consists of 14 residues. V shed 9 bases, J shed 4 bases, and the junction held 7 bases outside the gene matches. Germline CDR1 is MNHNS and CDR2 is SASEGT. This TCR derives from a middle-aged woman with Graves' hyperthyroidism. Material: blood. This chain joins TRBV6-1 and TRBJ2-7; 12 bases match TRBD2. The CDR3 sequence is CASTRTSGEYEQYF. CDR3 sequence (DNA): TGTGCCAGTACCCGGACTAGCGGGGAGTACGAGCAGTACTTC.